One sample yielded the 20 T cell receptor beta chains listed below, sequenced in a study of OX40 agonist ivuxolimab in advanced cancers. Generated by immunoSEQ multiplex PCR, the TCRdb table keeps only in-frame clones and is missing some. The data hold more than 50,000 clones, with about 84% observed a single time. Specimen: CD4+ or CD8+ T cells sorted from blood, collected in a trial of the OX40 agonist ivuxolimab. These receptors came from an adult with an advanced solid tumor such as melanoma, head and neck, liver or kidney cancer.

V is TRBV7-3 and J is TRBJ1-1, with D perhaps matching TRBD1 (5 bases). V gave up 6 bases and J gave up 4 bases, with 12 bases separating them. CDR3 size: 13 residues. Germline V gives CDR1 SGHTA, CDR2 FQGTGA. The chain's CDR3 is CASSTRGGTEAFF. CDR3 in DNA: TGTGCCAGCAGTACAAGGGGTGGCACTGAAGCTTTCTTT.

The genes are TRBV18 and TRBJ2-3, with TRBD2 as a possible D gene (6 bases). Germline assignment: CDR1 KGHSH and CDR2 LQKENI. Deletions cut 3 bases from V and 3 bases from J, with 13 bases between. CDR3 length: 15 residues. The CDR3 DNA sequence: TGTGCCAGCTCACCCGCATTCCGGGGGACAGATACGCAGTATTTT. Translated, it gives CASSPAFRGTDTQYF. The full variable domain, with the rest looked up from reference TRBV18 and TRBJ2-3, is NAGVMQNPRHLVRRRGQEARLRCSPMKGHSHVYWYRQLPEEGLKFMVYLQKENIIDESGMPKERFSAEFPKEGPSILRIQQVVRGDSAAYFCASSPAFRGTDTQYFGPGTRLTVL.

The gene calls are TRBV6-1 and TRBJ2-2, with D unresolved. The CDR3 totals 13 residues. CDR1 is MNHNS, CDR2 SASEGT, per germline. The V and J ends lost 10 bases and 0 bases respectively, with 9 bases between them. The CDR3: CATFQANTGELFF. The CDR3 nucleotides are TGTGCCACTTTTCAGGCGAACACCGGGGAGCTGTTTTTT.

This chain connects TRBV18 to TRBJ1-2, with unresolved D. CDR1 KGHSH and CDR2 LQKENI come from the germline V gene. This CDR3 comprises 16 residues. Trimming cost V 2 bases and J 0 bases, with 13 bases left between them. CDR3 amino acids: CASSPSSAVANYGYTF. The CDR3 region has the DNA TGTGCCAGCTCACCATCGTCGGCGGTAGCTAACTATGGCTACACCTTC.

J is TRBJ2-3 and V is TRBV4-1; tentatively, D is TRBD1 (6 bases). Germline CDR1 MGHRA, CDR2 YSYEKL. V lost 2 bases and J 2 bases, leaving 11 bases between the germline ends. The length of the CDR3 is 15 residues. The CDR3 DNA reads as TGCGCCAGCAGCCAACAACAGGGAAACACAGATACGCAGTATTTT. Its protein is CASSQQQGNTDTQYF.

There are a few counts of this clone. The gene calls are TRBV19 and TRBJ1-5; no reliable D call. V was clipped by 3 bases and J by 3 bases, with 15 bases between them. This CDR3 spans 16 amino acids. The germline CDR1 and CDR2 sequences are LNHDA and SQIVND (reference sequence). The CDR3 region is CASSIIAGGPNQPQHF. In DNA form, the CDR3 reads TGTGCCAGTAGTATTATTGCGGGTGGACCCAATCAGCCCCAGCATTTT.

The genes are TRBV7-9 and TRBJ1-2; perhaps TRBD1 as D (6 bases). In germline, CDR1 is SEHNR, CDR2 FQNEAQ (reference sequence). CDR3 length equals 14 residues. The V end was cut by 3 bases, the J end by 4 bases, with 12 bases between. CDR3 sequence reads: CASSFRGIVYGYTF. The CDR3 DNA follows: TGTGCCAGCAGCTTCAGGGGAATTGTCTATGGCTACACCTTC.

This clone was recorded only once. The chain is built from TRBV6-1 and TRBJ2-1, with D tentatively TRBD1 (5 bases). This CDR3 has 15 residues. Germline V gives CDR1 MNHNS, CDR2 SASEGT. Between the trimmed V and J ends, which lost 3 bases and 0 bases, there was a span of 9 bases. Written as DNA, the CDR3 is TGTGCCAGCAGTGAGGACATCAACTCCTACAATGAGCAGTTCTTC. It is translated as CASSEDINSYNEQFF.

The chain has TRBV28 and TRBJ2-3, with unresolved D. The CDR3 is 13 residues long. Germline values: CDR1 MDHEN, CDR2 SYDVKM. Deletions cut 4 bases from V and 2 bases from J, with 7 bases between. The CDR3 is CASSSGSTDTQYF. CDR3 in DNA: TGTGCCAGCAGTTCGGGTTCCACAGATACGCAGTATTTT.

The CDR3 DNA is TGTGCCAGCAGTGGGGCCAGGGCTTCCTACAATGAGCAGTTCTTC. Protein: CASSGARASYNEQFF. This chain joins TRBV6-5 and TRBJ2-1, with D possibly being TRBD1 (5 bases). Per germline, CDR1 MNHEY and CDR2 SVGAGI. Trimming shortened V by 5 bases and J by 1 base, and 12 bases separated the two germline ends. The CDR3 is 15 amino acids.

J is TRBJ2-3 and V is TRBV14; 9 bases align to TRBD2. Germline trimming cut 5 bases from V and 4 bases from J; bases unmatched to any gene: 7. CDR1 and CDR2 from the germline V gene are SGHDN and FVKESK. This CDR3 comprises 15 residues. CDR3 sequence (DNA): TGTGCCAGCAGCGTGACAGCGGGGGGATCAGATACGCAGTATTTT. Amino acids: CASSVTAGGSDTQYF. Full variable domain (rest looked up from reference TRBV14 and TRBJ2-3): EAGVTQFPSHSVIEKGQTVTLRCDPISGHDNLYWYRRVMGKEIKFLLHFVKESKQDESGMPNNRFLAERTGGTYSTLKVQPAELEDSGVYFCASSVTAGGSDTQYFGPGTRLTVL.

The chain recombines TRBV5-1 with TRBJ2-7; TRBD1 matches at 9 bases. Looked up from germline, CDR1 is SGHRS and CDR2 is YFSETQ. The CDR3 consists of 16 residues. Trimming cost V 3 bases and J 3 bases; bases outside gene matches: 10. The CDR3 region has the DNA TGCGCCAGCAGCTCGCCTCCGGGACAGGGAGGCTACGAGCAGTACTTC. This translates into CASSSPPGQGGYEQYF.

The V gene is TRBV6-5, the J gene TRBJ2-5; 11 bases match TRBD2. In germline, CDR1 is MNHEY, CDR2 SVGAGI. The CDR3 contains 14 residues. Germline trimming cut 5 bases from V and 6 bases from J; bases unmatched to any gene: 5. CDR3 protein: CASSLSGGAKTQYF. The CDR3 DNA is TGTGCCAGCAGTCTTAGCGGGGGGGCGAAGACCCAGTACTTC.

The V and J genes are TRBV7-3 and TRBJ2-1, with D unresolved. CDR1 is SGHTA and CDR2 is FQGTGA in the germline V gene. The CDR3 sequence is 14 residues long. V lost 5 bases, J lost 5 bases, and 13 bases lay in between. The CDR3 DNA reads TGTGCCAGCAGCCTGGGTAACAGTAACAATGAGCAGTTCTTC. The encoded protein is CASSLGNSNNEQFF.

This rearrangement joins TRBV2 to TRBJ2-5, with 8 bases aligning to TRBD2. V shed 1 base, J shed 2 bases, and the junction held 3 bases outside the gene matches. Germline V gene lookup returns CDR1 SNHLY and CDR2 FYNNEI. The CDR3 length is 15 residues. The CDR3 is CASSEGERGQETQYF. The CDR3 DNA is TGTGCCAGCAGTGAAGGGGAGCGGGGGCAAGAGACCCAGTACTTC.

V gene TRBV7-8 combines with J gene TRBJ1-6, with D maybe TRBD1 (5 bases). Trimming cost V 2 bases and J 10 bases, with 12 bases left between them. This CDR3 is 14 amino acids long. Germline V gives CDR1 SGHVS, CDR2 FQNEAQ. The CDR3 region is CASSLTKGASPLHF. The DNA for the CDR3 is TGTGCCAGCAGCTTAACCAAAGGGGCGTCACCCCTCCACTTT.

V usage is TRBV7-2 and J usage is TRBJ1-2, with D maybe TRBD1 (5 bases). CDR1 is SGHTA and CDR2 is FQGNSA in the germline V gene. The V end was cut by 2 bases, the J end by 7 bases, with 11 bases between. This CDR3 has 13 residues. This CDR3 reads CASSLSGQVGYTF. In nucleotides, the CDR3 is TGTGCCAGCAGCTTATCCGGACAAGTTGGCTACACCTTC. The whole variable domain, filled in from reference TRBV7-2 and TRBJ1-2, reads GAGVSQSPSNKVTEKGKDVELRCDPISGHTALYWYRQSLGQGLEFLIYFQGNSAPDKSGLPSDRFSAERTGGSVSTLTIQRTQQEDSAVYLCASSLSGQVGYTFGSGTRLTVV.

The V gene is TRBV5-4, the J gene TRBJ2-1, with D maybe TRBD2 (7 bases). Looked up from germline, CDR1 is SGHNT and CDR2 is YYREEE (reference sequence). The V and J ends lost 3 bases and 3 bases respectively, with 16 bases between them. The CDR3 sequence is 16 residues long. The CDR3 protein is CASSSGGGAFYNEQFF. The CDR3 coding sequence is TGTGCCAGCAGCTCCGGAGGGGGGGCGTTCTACAATGAGCAGTTCTTC.

The chain recombines TRBV7-9 with TRBJ2-3; tentatively, D is TRBD1 (6 bases). Germline V gives CDR1 SEHNR, CDR2 FQNEAQ (reference sequence). V lost 3 bases to trimming and J lost 6 bases, with 13 bases between them. The CDR3 length is 14 residues. The CDR3 coding sequence is TGTGCCAGCAGCTTCAACAGGGATGTTGATACGCAGTATTTT. It yields the protein CASSFNRDVDTQYF. Full variable domain (remainder filled in from reference TRBV7-9 and TRBJ2-3): DTGVSQNPRHKITKRGQNVTFRCDPISEHNRLYWYRQTLGQGPEFLTYFQNEAQLEKSRLLSDRFSAERPKGSFSTLEIQRTEQGDSAMYLCASSFNRDVDTQYFGPGTRLTVL.

V gene TRBV9 combines with J gene TRBJ2-5; TRBD2 matches at 10 bases. Trimming took 4 bases from V and 1 from J; bases not matched to a gene: 7. The CDR3 extends over 16 amino acids. Germline values: CDR1 SGDLS, CDR2 YYNGEE. The CDR3 DNA is TGTGCCAGCAGCCGAATAGCGGGGGGATCCCAAGAGACCCAGTACTTC. It specifies CASSRIAGGSQETQYF.